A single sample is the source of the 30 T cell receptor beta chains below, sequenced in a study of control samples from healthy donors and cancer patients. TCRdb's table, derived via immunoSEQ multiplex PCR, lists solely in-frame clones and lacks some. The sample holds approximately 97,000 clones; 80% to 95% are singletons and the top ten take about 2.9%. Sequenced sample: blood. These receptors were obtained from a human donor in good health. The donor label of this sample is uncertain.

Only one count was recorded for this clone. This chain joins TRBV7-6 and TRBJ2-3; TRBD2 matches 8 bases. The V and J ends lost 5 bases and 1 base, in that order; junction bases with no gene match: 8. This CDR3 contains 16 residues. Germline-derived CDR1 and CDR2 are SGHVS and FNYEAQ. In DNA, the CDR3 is TGTGCCAGCAGCCCGACTGCCGGGGGGGGCACAGATACGCAGTATTTT. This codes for CASSPTAGGGTDTQYF.

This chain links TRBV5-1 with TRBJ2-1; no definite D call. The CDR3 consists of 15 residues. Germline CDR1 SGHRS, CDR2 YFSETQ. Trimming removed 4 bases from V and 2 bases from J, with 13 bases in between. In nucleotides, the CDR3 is TGCGCCAGCAGCACTAATGTAGACACCTACAATGAGCAGTTCTTC. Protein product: CASSTNVDTYNEQFF.

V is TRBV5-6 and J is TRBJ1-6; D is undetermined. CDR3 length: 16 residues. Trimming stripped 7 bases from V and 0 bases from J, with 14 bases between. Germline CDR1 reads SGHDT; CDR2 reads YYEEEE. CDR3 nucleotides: TGTGCCAGCGCCCTCGGTGTGGGCTCCTATAATTCACCCCTCCACTTT. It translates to CASALGVGSYNSPLHF.

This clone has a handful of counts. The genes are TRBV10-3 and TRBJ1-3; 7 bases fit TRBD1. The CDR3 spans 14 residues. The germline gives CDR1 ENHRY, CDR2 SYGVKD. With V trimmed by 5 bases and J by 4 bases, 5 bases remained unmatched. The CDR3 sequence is CAISLTGLGNTIYF. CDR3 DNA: TGTGCCATCAGTTTGACAGGGTTAGGAAACACCATATATTTT.

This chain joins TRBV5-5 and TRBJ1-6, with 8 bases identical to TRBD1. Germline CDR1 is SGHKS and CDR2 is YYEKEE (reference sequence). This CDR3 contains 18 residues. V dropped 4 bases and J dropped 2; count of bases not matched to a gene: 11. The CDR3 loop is CASSRYPGQAAYNSPLHF. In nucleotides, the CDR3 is TGTGCCAGCAGCCGATACCCGGGACAGGCTGCCTATAATTCACCCCTCCACTTT.

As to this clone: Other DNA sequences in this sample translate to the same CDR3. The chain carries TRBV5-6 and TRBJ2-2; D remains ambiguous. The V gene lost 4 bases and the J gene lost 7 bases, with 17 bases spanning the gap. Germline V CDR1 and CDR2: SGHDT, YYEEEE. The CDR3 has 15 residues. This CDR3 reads CASSPNQGKGGELFF. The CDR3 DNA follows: TGTGCCAGCAGCCCGAATCAAGGAAAGGGCGGGGAGCTGTTTTTT. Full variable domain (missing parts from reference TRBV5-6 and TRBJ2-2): DAGVTQSPTHLIKTRGQQVTLRCSPKSGHDTVSWYQQALGQGPQFIFQYYEEEERQRGNFPDRFSGHQFPNYSSELNVNALLLGDSALYLCASSPNQGKGGELFFGEGSRLTVL.

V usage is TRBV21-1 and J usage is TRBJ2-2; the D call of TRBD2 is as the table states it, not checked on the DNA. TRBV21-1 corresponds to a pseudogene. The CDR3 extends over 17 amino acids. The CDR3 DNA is TGTGCCAGCAGCAAAGAGGATCTCCTAGATAACACCGGGGAGCTGTTTTTT. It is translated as CASSKEDLLDNTGELFF.

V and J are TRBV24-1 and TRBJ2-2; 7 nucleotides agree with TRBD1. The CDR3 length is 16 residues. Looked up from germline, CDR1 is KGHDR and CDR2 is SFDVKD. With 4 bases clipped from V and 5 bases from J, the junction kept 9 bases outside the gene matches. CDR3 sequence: CATSDTGTARTGELFF. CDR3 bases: TGTGCCACCAGTGACACCGGGACAGCGAGGACCGGGGAGCTGTTTTTT.

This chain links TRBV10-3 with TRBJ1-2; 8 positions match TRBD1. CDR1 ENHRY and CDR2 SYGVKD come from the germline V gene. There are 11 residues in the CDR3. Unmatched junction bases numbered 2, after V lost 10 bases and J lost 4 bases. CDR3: CATGQGYGYTF. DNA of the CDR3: TGTGCCACTGGACAGGGCTATGGCTACACCTTC.

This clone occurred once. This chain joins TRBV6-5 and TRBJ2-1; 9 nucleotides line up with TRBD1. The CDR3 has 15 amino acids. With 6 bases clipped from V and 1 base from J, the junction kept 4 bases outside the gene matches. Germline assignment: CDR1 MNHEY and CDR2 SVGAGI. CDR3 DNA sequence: TGTGCCAGCAGGCTGACAGGGGGTTCCTACAATGAGCAGTTCTTC. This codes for CASRLTGGSYNEQFF.

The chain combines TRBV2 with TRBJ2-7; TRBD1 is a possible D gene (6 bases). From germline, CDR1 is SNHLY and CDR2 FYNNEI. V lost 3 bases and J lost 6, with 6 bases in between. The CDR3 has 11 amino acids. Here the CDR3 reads CASSDRGEQYF. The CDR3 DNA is TGTGCCAGCAGTGACAGGGGCGAGCAGTACTTC.

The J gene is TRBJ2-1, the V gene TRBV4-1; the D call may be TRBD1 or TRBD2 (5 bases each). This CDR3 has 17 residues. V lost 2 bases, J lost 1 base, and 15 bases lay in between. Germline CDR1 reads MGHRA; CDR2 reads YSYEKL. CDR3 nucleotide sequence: TGCGCCAGCAGCCAACGTACCGGGACGGGGTCCTACAATGAGCAGTTCTTC. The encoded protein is CASSQRTGTGSYNEQFF.

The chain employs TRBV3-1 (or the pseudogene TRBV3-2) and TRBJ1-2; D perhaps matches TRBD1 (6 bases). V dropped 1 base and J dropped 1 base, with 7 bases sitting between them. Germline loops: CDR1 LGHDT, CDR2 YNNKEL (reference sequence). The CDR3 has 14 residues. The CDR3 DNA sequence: TGTGCCAGCAGCCAAGGGACAGATAACTATGGCTACACCTTC. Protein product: CASSQGTDNYGYTF.

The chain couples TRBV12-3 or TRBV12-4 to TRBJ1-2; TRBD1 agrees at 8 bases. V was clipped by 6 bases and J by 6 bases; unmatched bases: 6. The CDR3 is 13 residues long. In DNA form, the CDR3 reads TGTGCCAGCAGACGACAGGGGACCGATGGCTACACCTTC. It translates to CASRRQGTDGYTF.

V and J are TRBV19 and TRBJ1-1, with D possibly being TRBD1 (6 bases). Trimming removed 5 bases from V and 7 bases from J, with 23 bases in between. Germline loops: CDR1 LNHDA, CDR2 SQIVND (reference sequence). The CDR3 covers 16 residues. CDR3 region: CASSGGAGKGYGEAFF. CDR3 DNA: TGTGCCAGTAGTGGGGGGGCAGGGAAGGGTTACGGTGAAGCTTTCTTT.

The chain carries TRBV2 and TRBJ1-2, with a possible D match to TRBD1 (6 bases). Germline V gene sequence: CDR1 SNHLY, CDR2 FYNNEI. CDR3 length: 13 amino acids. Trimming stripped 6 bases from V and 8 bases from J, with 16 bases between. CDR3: CASRPRGQSGYTF. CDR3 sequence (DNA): TGTGCCAGCAGACCCCGCGGACAGTCCGGCTACACCTTC.

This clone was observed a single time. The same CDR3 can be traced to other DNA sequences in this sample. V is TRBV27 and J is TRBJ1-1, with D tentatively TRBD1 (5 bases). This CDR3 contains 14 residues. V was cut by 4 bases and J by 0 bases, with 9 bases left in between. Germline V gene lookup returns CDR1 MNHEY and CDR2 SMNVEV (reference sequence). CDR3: CASSYTGVNTEAFF. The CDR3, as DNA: TGTGCCAGCAGTTACACAGGAGTGAACACTGAAGCTTTCTTT.

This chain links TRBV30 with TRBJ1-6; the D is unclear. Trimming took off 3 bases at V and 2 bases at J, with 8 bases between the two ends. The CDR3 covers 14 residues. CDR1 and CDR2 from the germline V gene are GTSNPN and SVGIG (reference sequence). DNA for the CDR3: TGTGCCTGGAGCGACGGGACCTATAATTCACCCCTCCACTTT. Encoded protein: CAWSDGTYNSPLHF.

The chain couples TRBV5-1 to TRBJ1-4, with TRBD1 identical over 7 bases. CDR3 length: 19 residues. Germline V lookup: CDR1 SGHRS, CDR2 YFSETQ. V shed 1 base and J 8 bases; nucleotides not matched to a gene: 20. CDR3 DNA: TGCGCCAGCAGCTTGAATTATCGAGGGGGCGTTCGGTTTGAAGAAAAACTGTTTTTT. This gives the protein CASSLNYRGGVRFEEKLFF. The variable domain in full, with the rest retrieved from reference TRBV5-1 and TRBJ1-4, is KAGVTQTPRYLIKTRGQQVTLSCSPISGHRSVSWYQQTPGQGLQFLFEYFSETQRNKGNFPGRFSGRQFSNSRSEMNVSTLELGDSALYLCASSLNYRGGVRFEEKLFFGSGTQLSVL.

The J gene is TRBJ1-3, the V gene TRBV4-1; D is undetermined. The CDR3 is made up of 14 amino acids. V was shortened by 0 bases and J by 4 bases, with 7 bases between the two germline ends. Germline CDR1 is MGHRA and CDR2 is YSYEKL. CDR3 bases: TGCGCCAGCAGCCAAGATTTCCCGGGAAACACCATATATTTT. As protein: CASSQDFPGNTIYF.

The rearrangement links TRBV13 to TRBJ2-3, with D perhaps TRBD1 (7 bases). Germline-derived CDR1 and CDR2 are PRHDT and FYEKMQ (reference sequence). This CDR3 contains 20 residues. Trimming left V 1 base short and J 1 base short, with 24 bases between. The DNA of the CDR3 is TGTGCCAGCAGCTTAGAACATCCTGCAGGGGGAGCTAGCGGCACAGATACGCAGTATTTT. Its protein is CASSLEHPAGGASGTDTQYF.

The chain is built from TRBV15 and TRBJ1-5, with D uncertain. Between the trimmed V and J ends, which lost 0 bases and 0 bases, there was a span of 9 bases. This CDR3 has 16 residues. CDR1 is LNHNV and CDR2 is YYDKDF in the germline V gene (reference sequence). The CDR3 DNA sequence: TGTGCCACCAGCAGAGATCGGGAGATTAGCAATCAGCCCCAGCATTTT. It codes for CATSRDREISNQPQHF.

DNA for the CDR3: TGTGCCAGCAGCTTAGTAAATGAGCAGTTCTTC. It specifies CASSLVNEQFF. V is TRBV7-9 and J is TRBJ2-1; no clear D gene. The germline CDR1 and CDR2 sequences are SEHNR and FQNEAQ (reference sequence). This CDR3 has 11 amino acids. Trimming cost V 1 base and J 7 bases, with 2 bases left between them. Drawing the rest from reference TRBV7-9 and TRBJ2-1, the complete variable domain is DTGVSQNPRHKITKRGQNVTFRCDPISEHNRLYWYRQTLGQGPEFLTYFQNEAQLEKSRLLSDRFSAERPKGSFSTLEIQRTEQGDSAMYLCASSLVNEQFFGPGTRLTVL.

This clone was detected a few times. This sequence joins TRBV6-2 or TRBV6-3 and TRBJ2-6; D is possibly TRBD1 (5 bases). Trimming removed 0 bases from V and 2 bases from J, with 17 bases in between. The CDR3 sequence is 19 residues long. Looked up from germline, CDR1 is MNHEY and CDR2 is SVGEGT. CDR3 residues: CASSYSGQGRGAGANVLTF. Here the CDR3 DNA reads TGTGCCAGCAGTTACTCGGGGCAGGGCAGAGGAGCTGGGGCCAACGTCCTGACTTTC.

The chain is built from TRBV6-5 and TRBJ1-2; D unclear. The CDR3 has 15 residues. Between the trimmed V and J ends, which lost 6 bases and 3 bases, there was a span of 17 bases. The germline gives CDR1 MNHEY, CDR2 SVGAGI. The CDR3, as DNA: TGTGCCAGCAGATTTCTCCAGGCGGAGCACTATGGCTACACCTTC. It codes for CASRFLQAEHYGYTF.

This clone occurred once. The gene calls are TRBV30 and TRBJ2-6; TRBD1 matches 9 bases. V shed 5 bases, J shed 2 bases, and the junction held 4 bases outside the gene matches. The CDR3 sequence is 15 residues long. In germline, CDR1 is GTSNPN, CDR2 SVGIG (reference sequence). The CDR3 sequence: CAWGQGSAGANVLTF. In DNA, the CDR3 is TGTGCCTGGGGACAGGGGTCTGCTGGGGCCAACGTCCTGACTTTC.

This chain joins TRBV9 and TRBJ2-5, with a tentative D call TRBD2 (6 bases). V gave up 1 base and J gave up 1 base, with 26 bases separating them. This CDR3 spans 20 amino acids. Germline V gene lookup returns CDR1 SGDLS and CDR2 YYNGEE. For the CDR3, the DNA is TGTGCCAGCAGCGTATGGAGGGTGTGGTCTAGCGTAGAACCCCAAGAGACCCAGTACTTC. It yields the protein CASSVWRVWSSVEPQETQYF.

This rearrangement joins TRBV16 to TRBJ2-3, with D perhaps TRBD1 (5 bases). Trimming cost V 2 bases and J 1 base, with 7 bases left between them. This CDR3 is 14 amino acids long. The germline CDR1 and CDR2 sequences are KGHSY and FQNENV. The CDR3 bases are TGTGCCAGCAGCCAAGAGACAGGCACAGATACGCAGTATTTT. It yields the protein CASSQETGTDTQYF.

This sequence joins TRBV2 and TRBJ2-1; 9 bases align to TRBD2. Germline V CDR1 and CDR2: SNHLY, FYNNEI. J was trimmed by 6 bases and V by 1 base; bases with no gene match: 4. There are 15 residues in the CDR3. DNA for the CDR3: TGTGCCAGCAGTGAAGACGCGGGGGGGCCCAATGAGCAGTTCTTC. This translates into CASSEDAGGPNEQFF.

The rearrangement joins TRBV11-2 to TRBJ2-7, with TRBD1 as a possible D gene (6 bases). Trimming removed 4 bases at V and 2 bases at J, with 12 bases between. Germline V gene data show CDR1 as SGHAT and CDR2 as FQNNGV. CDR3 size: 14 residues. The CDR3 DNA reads TGTGCCAGCAGCTCCCCTGGACAGACCTACGAGCAGTACTTC. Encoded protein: CASSSPGQTYEQYF.